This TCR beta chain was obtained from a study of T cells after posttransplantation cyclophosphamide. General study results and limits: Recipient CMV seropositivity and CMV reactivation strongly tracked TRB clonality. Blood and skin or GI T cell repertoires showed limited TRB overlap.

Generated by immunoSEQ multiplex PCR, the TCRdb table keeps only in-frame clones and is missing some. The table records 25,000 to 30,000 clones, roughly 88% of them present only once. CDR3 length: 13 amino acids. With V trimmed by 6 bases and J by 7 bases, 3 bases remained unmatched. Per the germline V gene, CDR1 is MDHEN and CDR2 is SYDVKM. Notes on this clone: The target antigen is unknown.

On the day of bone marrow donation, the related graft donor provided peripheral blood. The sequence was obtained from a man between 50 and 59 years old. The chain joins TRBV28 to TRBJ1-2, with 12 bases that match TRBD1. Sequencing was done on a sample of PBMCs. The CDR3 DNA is TGTGCCAGCAGGGGACAGGGGGCGCGTGGCTACACCTTC. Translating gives CASRGQGARGYTF.